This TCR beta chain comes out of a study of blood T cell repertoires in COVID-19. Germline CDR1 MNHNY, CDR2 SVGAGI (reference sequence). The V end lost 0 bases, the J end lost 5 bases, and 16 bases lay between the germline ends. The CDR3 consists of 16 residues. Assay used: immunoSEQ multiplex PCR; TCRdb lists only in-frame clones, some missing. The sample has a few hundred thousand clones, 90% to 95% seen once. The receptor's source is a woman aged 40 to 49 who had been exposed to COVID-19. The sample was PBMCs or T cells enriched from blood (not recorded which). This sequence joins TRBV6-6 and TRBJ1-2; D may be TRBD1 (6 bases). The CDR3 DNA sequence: TGTGCCAGCAGTTACTCGCCCCTAGGGGGAATATATGGCTACACCTTC. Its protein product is CASSYSPLGGIYGYTF.